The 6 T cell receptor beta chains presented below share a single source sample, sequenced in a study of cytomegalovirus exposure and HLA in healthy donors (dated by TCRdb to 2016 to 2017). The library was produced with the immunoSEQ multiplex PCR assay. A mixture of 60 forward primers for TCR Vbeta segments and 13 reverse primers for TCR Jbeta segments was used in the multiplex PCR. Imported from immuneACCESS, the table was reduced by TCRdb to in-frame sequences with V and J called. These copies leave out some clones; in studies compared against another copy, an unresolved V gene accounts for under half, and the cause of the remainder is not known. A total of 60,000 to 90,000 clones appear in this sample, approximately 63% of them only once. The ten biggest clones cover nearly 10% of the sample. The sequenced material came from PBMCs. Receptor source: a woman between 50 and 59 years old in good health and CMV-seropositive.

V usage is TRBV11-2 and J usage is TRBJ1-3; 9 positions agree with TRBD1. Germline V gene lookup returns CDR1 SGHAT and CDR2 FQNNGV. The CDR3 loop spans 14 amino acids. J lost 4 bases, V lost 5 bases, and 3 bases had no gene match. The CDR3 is CASSPQGAGNTIYF. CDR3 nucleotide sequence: TGTGCCAGCAGCCCACAGGGGGCGGGAAACACCATATATTTT.

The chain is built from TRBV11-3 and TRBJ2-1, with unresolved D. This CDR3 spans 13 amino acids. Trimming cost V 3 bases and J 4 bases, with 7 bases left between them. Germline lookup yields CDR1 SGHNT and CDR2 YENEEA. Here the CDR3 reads CASSFFGYNEQFF. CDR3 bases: TGTGCCAGCAGCTTTTTCGGTTACAATGAGCAGTTCTTC.

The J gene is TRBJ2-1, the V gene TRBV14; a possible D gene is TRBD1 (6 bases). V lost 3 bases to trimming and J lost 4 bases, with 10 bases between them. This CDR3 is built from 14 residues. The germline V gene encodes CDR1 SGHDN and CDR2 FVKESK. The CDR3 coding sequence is TGTGCCAGCAGCCACCCAGGGGATTACAATGAGCAGTTCTTC. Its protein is CASSHPGDYNEQFF.

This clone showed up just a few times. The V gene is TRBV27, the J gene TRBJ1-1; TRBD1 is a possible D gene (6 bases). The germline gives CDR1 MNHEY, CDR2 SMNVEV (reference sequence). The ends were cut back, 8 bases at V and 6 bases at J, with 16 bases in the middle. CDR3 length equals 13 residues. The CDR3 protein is CASQPQGSSEAFF. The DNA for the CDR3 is TGTGCCAGCCAGCCCCAGGGGTCATCTGAAGCTTTCTTT.

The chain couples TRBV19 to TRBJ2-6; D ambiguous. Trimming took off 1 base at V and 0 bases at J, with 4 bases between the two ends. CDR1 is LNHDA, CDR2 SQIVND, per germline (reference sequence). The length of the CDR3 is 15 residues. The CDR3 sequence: CASSIGSSGANVLTF. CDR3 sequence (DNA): TGTGCCAGTAGTATAGGGAGCTCTGGGGCCAACGTCCTGACTTTC.

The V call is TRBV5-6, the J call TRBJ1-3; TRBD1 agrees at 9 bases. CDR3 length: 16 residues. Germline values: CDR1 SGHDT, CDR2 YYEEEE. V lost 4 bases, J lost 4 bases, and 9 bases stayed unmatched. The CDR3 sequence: CASSLKQGAYGNTIYF. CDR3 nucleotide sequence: TGTGCCAGCAGCCTAAAACAGGGGGCGTACGGAAACACCATATATTTT.